The 29 T cell receptor beta chains listed next were all sequenced from one sample in a study of tumor and adjacent non-tumor tissue in lung cancer. Three rounds of nested PCR, following a modified ARM-PCR protocol, produced the TCRbeta library. In TCRdb, the multiplex PCR reads were re-called with MiXCR into one record per CDR3 protein. The data show about 200,000 distinct CDR3 sequences, 60% to 75% seen once. The template was RNA from unsorted bulk tissue. Sequenced: lung tumor tissue. These receptors came from a man aged 55 to 69 with non-small cell lung cancer.

On this clonotype: Because it lacks the conserved phenylalanine or tryptophan at the end, this CDR3 is likely a read error. J is TRBJ2-5 and V is TRBV6-5; 7 bases are shared with TRBD2. CDR3 length equals 14 residues. V lost 10 bases and J lost 9; bases outside the gene matches: 17. From germline, CDR1 is MNHEY and CDR2 SVGAGI. The CDR3 DNA follows: TGTGCCAAGAGTGATACCGGGAACGCGGGGGCCCAGTACCTC. Amino acids: CAKSDTGNAGAQYL.

This clonotype came up a few times. The J gene is TRBJ2-3, the V gene TRBV11-2; D is unclear. V shed 9 bases and J shed 14 bases, with 21 bases lying between them. The CDR3 loop spans 12 amino acids. CDR1 SGHAT and CDR2 FQNNGV come from the germline V gene. In DNA form, the CDR3 reads TGTGCCAGTAGCCGTATCCAATCGATGGTGTATTTT. Translation: CASSRIQSMVYF.

The CDR3 DNA reads as TGCAGTGCTTATAGCGGGGGGGCTCTTGAGACCCAGTACTTC. It encodes CSAYSGGALETQYF. The gene calls are TRBV20-1 and TRBJ2-5; 11 nucleotides match TRBD2. The V segment lost 5 bases and the J segment 5 bases; nucleotides outside the gene matches: 7. Germline V CDR1 and CDR2: DFQATT, SNEGSKA (reference sequence). The CDR3 loop spans 14 amino acids.

This clonotype has more than one count but fewer than ten. The CDR3 nucleotides read TGTGCCAGCAGTTACGTAAGATGGGCTAGACCTACCGGGGAGCTGTTTTTT. It specifies CASSYVRWARPTGELFF. This chain connects TRBV7-9 to TRBJ2-2; D gene unclear. Germline CDR1 is SEHNR and CDR2 is FQNEAQ (reference sequence). This CDR3 has 17 residues. The germline V and J ends were trimmed by 6 bases and 5 bases, with 22 bases remaining between them.

In its sample, this clonotype was seen many times. The rearrangement uses TRBV4-3 and TRBJ2-1, with 7 positions matching TRBD1. This CDR3 spans 13 amino acids. The germline CDR1 and CDR2 sequences are LGHNA and YSLEER. The V and J ends lost 0 bases and 14 bases, in that order; junction bases with no gene match: 7. The CDR3 loop is CASSQDQGTDKFF. CDR3 bases: TGCGCCAGCAGCCAAGATCAGGGGACAGACAAGTTCTTC.

On this clonotype: This may arise from a read error, as a much more abundant clone is one base away. The CDR3 reads CATTRTAHETQYF. In DNA, the CDR3 is TGTGCCACCACTCGGACGGCTCATGAGACCCAGTACTTC. The J gene is TRBJ2-5, the V gene TRBV12-3 or TRBV12-4; D gene unclear. The CDR3 totals 13 residues. The V and J ends lost 10 bases and 5 bases respectively, with 17 bases between them.

Details on this clonotype: Just one base apart from a much larger clone, this may be a read error. The rearrangement joins TRBV5-4 to TRBJ2-1; D uncertain. The CDR3 extends over 14 amino acids. The germline gives CDR1 SGHNT, CDR2 YYREEE (reference sequence). This CDR3 reads CPSSLKGTYNEQFF. In nucleotides, the CDR3 is TGTCCCAGCAGCTTGAAAGGTACCTACAATGAGCAGTTCTTC.

As to this clonotype: Relative to the germline gene, one junction end is altered; a read error may explain this. The gene calls are TRBV11-2 and TRBJ1-5, with 11 bases aligning to TRBD1. CDR1 and CDR2 from the germline V gene are SGHAT and FQNNGV. CDR3 length: 15 residues. DNA for the CDR3: TGTGCCAGCAGCTCGGGGACAGGGGGGGATCAACCCCAACATTTT. Residues: CASSSGTGGDQPQHF.

The J gene is TRBJ2-5, the V gene TRBV6-5; 8 bases fit TRBD1. In germline, CDR1 is MNHEY, CDR2 SVGAGI. Trimming at V came to 4 bases and at J to 4 bases, leaving 8 bases not matched to a gene. This CDR3 is built from 15 residues. In DNA, the CDR3 is TGTGCCAGCAGTTGCGTGACAGGGGTAGGAGAGACCCAGTACTTC. Its protein is CASSCVTGVGETQYF.

The sample holds one count of this clonotype. Compared with germline, one end of the junction differs, possibly owing to a read error. The chain recombines TRBV20-1 with TRBJ1-5; 8 bases match TRBD1. CDR3 length: 13 amino acids. The germline V gene encodes CDR1 DFQATT and CDR2 SNEGSKA (reference sequence). CDR3 sequence: CSAGQGTNQPRHF. The CDR3 coding sequence is TGCAGTGCTGGACAGGGTACCAACCAGCCCCGGCATTTT.

This chain connects TRBV12-3 or TRBV12-4 to TRBJ2-7, with D maybe TRBD2 (5 bases). The CDR3 totals 13 residues. Trimming took off 5 bases at V and 6 bases at J, with 14 bases between the two ends. CDR3 bases: TGTGCCAGCAGTCTGGCACAGACTATCGAGCAGTACTTC. This encodes CASSLAQTIEQYF.

Concerning this clonotype: This may come from a read error, since a much larger clone is one base off. This CDR3 is missing its conserved last phenylalanine or tryptophan, likely due to a read error. The CDR3: CSARVPGEMNTEAFI. CDR3 sequence (DNA): TGCAGTGCTAGAGTACCAGGGGAGATGAACACTGAAGCTTTCATT. V gene TRBV20-1 combines with J gene TRBJ1-1, with a possible D match to TRBD1 (6 bases). Germline lookup yields CDR1 DFQATT and CDR2 SNEGSKA (reference sequence). The CDR3 extends over 15 amino acids. Trimming took off 1 base at V and 0 bases at J, with 12 bases between the two ends.

The chain is built from TRBV6-1 and TRBJ1-2, with 9 nucleotides matching TRBD1. Germline loops: CDR1 MNHNS, CDR2 SASEGT. The CDR3 consists of 17 residues. Losses at the gene ends were 7 bases for V and 0 bases for J; bases not matched to a gene: 12. The CDR3 DNA follows: TGTGCCAGCACCCGAAGGGAACAGGGGGCGACTAACTATGGCTACACCTTC. Amino acid sequence: CASTRREQGATNYGYTF.

Concerning this clonotype itself: This may be a read error, as it is one base from a much larger clone. The V and J genes are TRBV4-3 and TRBJ2-7; 8 bases line up with TRBD1. The germline V gene has CDR1 LGHNA and CDR2 YSLEER. V was pared by 8 bases and J by 6 bases, with 9 bases of the junction left unmatched. The length of the CDR3 is 13 residues. CDR3 amino acids: CASGRGRLGEQYF. The CDR3 nucleotides are TGCGCCAGCGGCAGGGGGCGCCTAGGCGAGCAGTACTTC.

To note about this clonotype: At one end the junction does not follow the germline gene, possibly because of a read error. This rearrangement joins TRBV20-1 to TRBJ2-1; 10 bases are a match to TRBD1. This CDR3 is 13 amino acids long. The germline gives CDR1 DFQATT, CDR2 SNEGSKA (reference sequence). Here the CDR3 DNA reads TGCAGTGCTAGAATCGGACAGGGGGAGACCCAGTCCTTC. This encodes CSARIGQGETQSF.

The sample holds a few counts of this clonotype. A much bigger clone sits one base away, suggesting this may be a read error. CDR3 region: CASDRGRMDTGAFF. For the CDR3, the DNA is TGTGCCAGCGACAGGGGGCGTATGGACACTGGAGCTTTCTTT. The chain employs TRBV12-3 or TRBV12-4 and TRBJ1-1, with 10 nucleotides matching TRBD1. The CDR3 consists of 14 residues.

The chain links TRBV20-1 to TRBJ1-1; a possible D gene is TRBD1 (6 bases). Germline V gene sequence: CDR1 DFQATT, CDR2 SNEGSKA (reference sequence). There are 14 residues in the CDR3. V lost 7 bases and J 1 base, leaving 16 bases between the germline ends. CDR3 sequence: CSEMGGLGNTEAFF. The CDR3 DNA reads TGCAGTGAGATGGGGGGGCTGGGGAACACTGAAGCTTTCTTT.

To note about this clonotype: One base away lies a much larger clone, so this may be a sequencing read error. V gene TRBV11-2 combines with J gene TRBJ1-2, with 9 bases fitting TRBD1. Germline CDR1 SGHAT, CDR2 FQNNGV. This CDR3 comprises 15 residues. V shed 1 base, J shed 4 bases, and the junction held 4 bases outside the gene matches. The CDR3 nucleotides are TGTGCCAGCAGCTTAGGGACAGGGGTCCTCTATGGCTACACCTTC. It translates to CASSLGTGVLYGYTF.

The J gene is TRBJ1-5, the V gene TRBV12-3 or TRBV12-4; no reliable D call. The CDR3 has 15 amino acids. Trimming stripped 1 base from V and 4 bases from J, with 11 bases between. CDR3 amino acids: CASSLGRTRNQPQHF. As DNA, the CDR3 is TGTGCCAGCAGTTTAGGGCGGACTAGAAATCAGCCCCAGCATTTT.

On this clonotype itself: A junction boundary mismatches the germline segment, possibly from a read error. This chain uses TRBV6-2 or TRBV6-3 with TRBJ2-2; weak D call: TRBD1 (5 bases). The CDR3 has 14 amino acids. Germline CDR1 MNHEY, CDR2 SVGEGT. The CDR3 loop is CASQTHRNTGELFF. The CDR3 DNA is TGTGCCAGCCAGACGCACAGGAACACCGGAGAGCTGTTTTTT.

Points on this clonotype: Here the CDR3 omits its conserved ending phenylalanine or tryptophan, so a read error is the likely source. The genes are TRBV20-1 and TRBJ2-3, with 8 bases identical to TRBD2. This CDR3 is built from 14 residues. In germline, CDR1 is DFQATT, CDR2 SNEGSKA (reference sequence). With 6 bases clipped from V and 6 bases from J, the junction kept 11 bases outside the gene matches. The CDR3: CSADAGTSHDTQYI. DNA for the CDR3: TGCAGTGCGGACGCCGGGACTAGTCACGATACGCAGTATATT.

The chain recombines TRBV6-2 or TRBV6-3 with TRBJ2-7; D gene unclear. CDR1 and CDR2 from the germline V gene are MNHEY and SVGEGT. Trimming took off 0 bases at V and 2 bases at J, with 17 bases between the two ends. The CDR3 sequence is 17 residues long. The CDR3 DNA follows: TGTGCCAGCAGTTACTCGGCTCGCGGTAGACCCGCCTACGAGCAGTACTTC. This gives the protein CASSYSARGRPAYEQYF.

A remark on this clonotype: Germline and junction disagree at one end, which may indicate a read error. The chain employs TRBV4-1 and TRBJ1-1; D is unresolved. Germline assignment: CDR1 MGHRA and CDR2 YSYEKL. CDR3 length equals 13 residues. As DNA, the CDR3 is TGCGTCAGCAGCCCCACACACATCACTGAAGCTTTCTTT. Its protein is CVSSPTHITEAFF.

Points on this clonotype: The junction departs from the called germline gene at one end, perhaps through a read error. The rearrangement links TRBV6-5 to TRBJ2-1, with D uncertain. This CDR3 has 13 residues. Germline V gene data show CDR1 as MNHEY and CDR2 as SVGAGI. The CDR3 coding sequence is TGTGCCAGCCGGACCTGTCAGGCGAATGAGCAGTTATTC. Its translation: CASRTCQANEQLF.

This clonotype was detected many times. The rearrangement joins TRBV12-3 or TRBV12-4 to TRBJ1-1; D unclear. V lost 3 bases to trimming and J lost 1 base, with 6 bases between them. CDR3 size: 13 residues. The chain's CDR3 is CASSFGQNTEAFF. The CDR3 nucleotides are TGTGCCAGCAGTTTTGGGCAGAACACTGAAGCTTTCTTT.

Note on this clonotype: Germline is not matched at one junction end, which may reflect a read error. This sequence joins TRBV4-3 and TRBJ2-6, with D possibly being TRBD1 (5 bases). CDR3 length: 16 residues. CDR1 is LGHNA, CDR2 YSLEER, per germline. CDR3 in amino acids: CASSREAVSGANVLTF. CDR3 sequence (DNA): TGCGCCAGCAGTCGAGAGGCGGTGTCTGGGGCCAACGTCCTAACTTTC.

Points on this clonotype: A junction boundary mismatches the germline segment, possibly from a read error. The gene calls are TRBV5-1 and TRBJ2-3; D is possibly TRBD2 (6 bases). Germline loops: CDR1 SGHRS, CDR2 YFSETQ. The CDR3 is made up of 16 amino acids. The CDR3 DNA sequence: TGCGCCAGAAGCGTGAAGGAGGGAGCCATCACAGATGCGCAGTATTTT. It is translated as CARSVKEGAITDAQYF.

V gene TRBV6-1 combines with J gene TRBJ2-2; 9 bases are a match to TRBD2. The CDR3 is 16 amino acids. CDR1 is MNHNS, CDR2 SASEGT, per germline. V shed 10 bases, J shed 5 bases, and the junction held 14 bases outside the gene matches. CDR3 sequence reads: CATNEWRGGQTGELFF. In DNA, the CDR3 is TGTGCCACCAATGAATGGCGGGGGGGCCAAACCGGGGAGCTGTTTTTT.

Note on this clonotype: Relative to the germline gene, one junction end is altered; a read error may explain this. V gene TRBV20-1 combines with J gene TRBJ1-1; no clear D gene. CDR3 length equals 15 residues. The germline CDR1 and CDR2 sequences are DFQATT and SNEGSKA (reference sequence). CDR3 DNA sequence: TGCAGCGCTAGTGGCTGGTGGTCCATGAACACTGAAGCCTTCTTT. Translating it yields CSASGWWSMNTEAFF.